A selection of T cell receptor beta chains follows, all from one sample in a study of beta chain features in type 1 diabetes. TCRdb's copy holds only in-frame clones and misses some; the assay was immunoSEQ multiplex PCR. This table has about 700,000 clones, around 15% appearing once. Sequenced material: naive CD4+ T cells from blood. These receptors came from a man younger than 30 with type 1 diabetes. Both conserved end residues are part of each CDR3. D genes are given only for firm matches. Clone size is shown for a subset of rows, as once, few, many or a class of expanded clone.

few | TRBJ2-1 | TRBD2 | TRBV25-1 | TGTGCCAGCAGTGATCCGACTCTAGCGGGGGACGACAATGAGCAGTTCTTC | CASSDPTLAGDDNEQFF
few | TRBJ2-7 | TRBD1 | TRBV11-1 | TGTGCCAGCAGCCTACACGGGACAGCCTCCTACGAGCAGTACTTC | CASSLHGTASYEQYF
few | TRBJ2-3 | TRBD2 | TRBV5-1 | TGCGCCAGCCGACGACCCGGGACTAGCCTTGGTACGCAGTATTTT | CASRRPGTSLGTQYF
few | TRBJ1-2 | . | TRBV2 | TGTGCCAGCGGCCTGCCAGGGGAGTATGGCTACACCTTC | CASGLPGEYGYTF
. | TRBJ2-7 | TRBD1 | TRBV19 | TGTGCCAGTAGTATTTCCGGACAGGTCATATACGAGCAGTACTTC | CASSISGQVIYEQYF
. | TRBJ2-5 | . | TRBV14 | TGTGCCAGCAGCCCGAGACAGGGAGGCGAGACCCAGTACTTC | CASSPRQGGETQYF
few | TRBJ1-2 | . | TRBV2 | TGTGCCAGCAGTGAAGGAGGCTATGGCTACACCTTC | CASSEGGYGYTF
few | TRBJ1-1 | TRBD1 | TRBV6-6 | TGTGCCAGCTCGGGACAGAGGAACACTGAAGCTTTCTTT | CASSGQRNTEAFF
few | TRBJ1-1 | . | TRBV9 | TGTGCCAGCAGCGTAGAGGTGGGCGAAGCTTTCTTT | CASSVEVGEAFF
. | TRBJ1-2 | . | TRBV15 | TGTGCCACCAGCAGAGAAGACAGTCCCTATGGCTACACCTTC | CATSREDSPYGYTF
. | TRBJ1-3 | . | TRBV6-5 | TGTGCCAGCAGTCCCATGGGGAGAGGAAACACCATATATTTT | CASSPMGRGNTIYF
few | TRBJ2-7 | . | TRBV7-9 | TGTGCCAGCGGAACGGGCCAGCACTCCTACGAGCAGTACTTC | CASGTGQHSYEQYF
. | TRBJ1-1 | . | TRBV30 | TGTGCCTGGAGTGTCTTGCGGGCCGAAACTGAAGCTTTCTTT | CAWSVLRAETEAFF
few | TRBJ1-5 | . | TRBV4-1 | TGCGCCAGCAGCCAAGATCGCTGGGGGGGCGACGGTCAGCCCCAGCATTTT | CASSQDRWGGDGQPQHF
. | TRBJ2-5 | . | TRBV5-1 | TGCGCCAGCAGCTTGGGGACCCAAGAGACCCAGTACTTC | CASSLGTQETQYF
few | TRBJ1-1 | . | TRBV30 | TGTGCCTGGAGTCCATCTGACAGGAGTGAAGCTTTCTTT | CAWSPSDRSEAFF
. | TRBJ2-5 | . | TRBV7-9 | TGTGCCAGCAGCTCGACACGCAACCAAGAGACCCAGTACTTC | CASSSTRNQETQYF
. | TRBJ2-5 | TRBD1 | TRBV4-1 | TGCGCCAGCAGCCAAGATGGCGGCCTTAGAGGGGGCGGCCAAGAGACCCAGTACTTC | CASSQDGGLRGGGQETQYF
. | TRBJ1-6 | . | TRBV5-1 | TGCGCCAGCACCTGGGCCGGGGTCAATAATTCACCCCTCCACTTT | CASTWAGVNNSPLHF
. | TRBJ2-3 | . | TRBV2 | TGTGCCAGCAGTGGGGCAGCTAGCACAGATACGCAGTATTTT | CASSGAASTDTQYF
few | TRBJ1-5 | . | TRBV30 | TGTGCCTGGAGTGTCCCCGGCTCGACAACTAGTCAGCCCCAGCATTTT | CAWSVPGSTTSQPQHF
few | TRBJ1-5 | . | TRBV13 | TGTGCCAGCAGCTTCAGACAGCGAAATCAGCCCCAGCATTTT | CASSFRQRNQPQHF
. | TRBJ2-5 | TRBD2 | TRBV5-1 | TGCGCCAGCAGCCCTAGCGGGGCGTACCAAGAGACCCAGTACTTC | CASSPSGAYQETQYF
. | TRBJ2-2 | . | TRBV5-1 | TGCGCCAGCAGCGCAGCGAACACCGGGGAGCTGTTTTTT | CASSAANTGELFF
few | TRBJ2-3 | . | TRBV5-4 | TGTGCCAGCAGCTTGGATTATGGGTTTTCCACAGATACGCAGTATTTT | CASSLDYGFSTDTQYF
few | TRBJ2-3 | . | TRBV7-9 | TGTGCCAGCACCCCGGGCGGGGATACGCAGTATTTT | CASTPGGDTQYF
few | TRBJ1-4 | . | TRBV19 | TGTGCCAGTAGTATCGGCAGACATAATGAAAAACTGTTTTTT | CASSIGRHNEKLFF
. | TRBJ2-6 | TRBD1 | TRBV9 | TGTGCCAGCAGCCCCCGCCTCCGGGTTGGGACAGCCTATTCTGGGGCCAACGTCCTGACTTTC | CASSPRLRVGTAYSGANVLTF
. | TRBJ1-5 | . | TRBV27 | TGTGCCAGCAGTTCCCATCAGGGGAATCAGCCCCAGCATTTT | CASSSHQGNQPQHF
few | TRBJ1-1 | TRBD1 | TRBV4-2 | TGTGCCAGCAGCCCCCCGTTCTGGGGACAGCCGAACACTGAAGCTTTCTTT | CASSPPFWGQPNTEAFF
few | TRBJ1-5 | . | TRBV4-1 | TGCGCCAGCAGCCAAGATTCCCAGGGAGGCCAGCCCCAGCATTTT | CASSQDSQGGQPQHF
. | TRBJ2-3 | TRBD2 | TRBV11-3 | TGTGCCAGCAGGTCGACTAGCGGGGGGGCCGGTATGGACACAGATACGCAGTATTTT | CASRSTSGGAGMDTDTQYF
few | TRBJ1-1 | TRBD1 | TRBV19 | TGTGCCAGTAGTTTCCGACAGGGTCGGACTGAAGCTTTCTTT | CASSFRQGRTEAFF
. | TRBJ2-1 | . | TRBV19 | TGTGCCAGTAGTCTACAGGGTGGGGAACAGTTCTTC | CASSLQGGEQFF
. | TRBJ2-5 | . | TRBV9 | TGTGCCAGCAGCGTTGGCACGCTAATTTGGGGAGAGACCCAGTACTTC | CASSVGTLIWGETQYF
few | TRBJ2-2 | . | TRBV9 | TGTGCCAGCAGCGTAGTAGGTTCCGGGGAGCTGTTTTTT | CASSVVGSGELFF
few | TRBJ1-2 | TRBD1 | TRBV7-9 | TGTGCCAGCAGCTTCCTGGACAGGTCCTATGGCTACACCTTC | CASSFLDRSYGYTF
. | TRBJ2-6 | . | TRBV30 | TGTGGTTCCTCTGGGGCCAACGTCCTGACTTTC | CGSSGANVLTF
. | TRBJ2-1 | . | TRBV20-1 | TGCAGTGCCACAAACAATGAGCAGTTCTTC | CSATNNEQFF
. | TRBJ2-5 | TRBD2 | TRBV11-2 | TGTGCCAGCAGCCCTCTTAGCGGGGGGGCGGTAGAGACCCAGTACTTC | CASSPLSGGAVETQYF
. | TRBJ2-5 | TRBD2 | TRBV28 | TGTGCCAGCAGTCTCTTCCCGGGACTAGCGGGGGGGAAGGAGACCCAGTACTTC | CASSLFPGLAGGKETQYF
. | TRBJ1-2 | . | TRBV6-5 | TGTGCCAGCAGCCAGACTGGGAACTATGGCTACACCTTC | CASSQTGNYGYTF
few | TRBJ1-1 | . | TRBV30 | TGTGCCTGGATGCGGACAGTAAACACTGAAGCTTTCTTT | CAWMRTVNTEAFF
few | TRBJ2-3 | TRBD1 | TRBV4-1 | TGCGCCAGCAGCCTACAACGACAGGGCCGCACAGATACGCAGTATTTT | CASSLQRQGRTDTQYF
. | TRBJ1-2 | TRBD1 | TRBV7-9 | TGTGCCAGCAGCCGGGACAGAGACATTATTAACTATGGCTACACCTTC | CASSRDRDIINYGYTF
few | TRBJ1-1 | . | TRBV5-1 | TGCGCCAGCAGCCAATTTGCAGGGAACACTGAAGCTTTCTTT | CASSQFAGNTEAFF
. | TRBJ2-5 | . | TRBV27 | TGTGCCAGCAGTTTCGCCGGGGGACAAGAGACCCAGTACTTC | CASSFAGGQETQYF
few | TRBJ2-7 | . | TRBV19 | TGTGCCAGTAGTCCCTCGGGACAATTAAGCTCCTACGAGCAGTACTTC | CASSPSGQLSSYEQYF
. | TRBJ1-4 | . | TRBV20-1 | TGCAGCGCTGGGAGTAATGAAAAACTGTTTTTT | CSAGSNEKLFF
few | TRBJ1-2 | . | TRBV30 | TGTGCCTGGAGTGTACTTTATTCCACAAAACGGGATGGCTACACCTTC | CAWSVLYSTKRDGYTF
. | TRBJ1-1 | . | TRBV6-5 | TGTGCCAGCAGTACAGAGAACACTGAAGCTTTCTTT | CASSTENTEAFF
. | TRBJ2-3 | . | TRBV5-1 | TGCGCCAGCAGCCCCCTGGACAGTACAGATACGCAGTATTTT | CASSPLDSTDTQYF
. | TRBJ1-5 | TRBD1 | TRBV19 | TGTGCCAGCACATGGGGACAGGGTAATCAGCCCCAGCATTTT | CASTWGQGNQPQHF
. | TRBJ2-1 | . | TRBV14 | TGTGCCAGCAGCTTCAGGGGTCCCTACAATGAGCAGTTCTTC | CASSFRGPYNEQFF
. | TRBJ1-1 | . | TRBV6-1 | TGTGCCAGCAGGACACAGGATAGCACTGAAGCTTTCTTT | CASRTQDSTEAFF